The 7 T cell receptor beta chains below were found in one sample sequenced in a study of T cell therapy after organ transplantation. These receptors' targets are unknown. Time point meaning: 20-29 weeks after completion of therapy. The data were produced by immunoSEQ multiplex PCR, yet TCRdb's version contains in-frame clones alone and is incomplete. The top ten hold around a third of the sample, which has more than 15,000 clones, 65% to 90% seen once. Material: CD8+ T cells from blood, obtained after autologous CMV-specific T cell therapy. The source of these receptors is a human patient who had received a solid organ transplant and had CMV disease. Some T cells could come from the graft donor.

This clone was picked up a small number of times. The chain is built from TRBV29-1 and TRBJ2-7, with D perhaps matching TRBD2 (6 bases). V gave up 3 bases and J gave up 4 bases, with 13 bases separating them. The CDR3 sequence is 13 residues long. Germline CDR1 and CDR2: SQVTM and ANQGSEA. The CDR3 bases are TGCAGCGTTGATTCAGCGGGTGGGTACGAGCAGTACTTC. Translation gives CSVDSAGGYEQYF.

CDR3 bases: TGTGCCAGCAGTTTCTCGAACAGGGGCACAGATACGCAGTATTTT. Its protein product is CASSFSNRGTDTQYF. This chain links TRBV27 with TRBJ2-3; D might be TRBD1 (6 bases). Germline V gives CDR1 MNHEY, CDR2 SMNVEV (reference sequence). The CDR3 contains 15 residues. The germline V and J ends were trimmed by 3 bases and 1 base, with 11 bases remaining between them.

This chain connects TRBV6-1 to TRBJ2-1, with D tentatively TRBD2 (7 bases). The germline CDR1 and CDR2 sequences are MNHNS and SASEGT. Trimming removed 4 bases at V and 2 bases at J, with 15 bases between. The CDR3 totals 16 residues. CDR3 sequence: CASSAGEGEPYNEQFF. Here the CDR3 DNA reads TGTGCCAGCAGTGCCGGGGAGGGGGAACCCTACAATGAGCAGTTCTTC.

The chain has TRBV6-1 and TRBJ2-5, with 8 bases aligning to TRBD2. This CDR3 is 15 amino acids long. Germline trimming cut 0 bases from V and 2 bases from J; bases unmatched to any gene: 2. Germline-derived CDR1 and CDR2 are MNHNS and SASEGT. The CDR3 DNA is TGTGCCAGCAGTGAAGCGGGCGGGGGGCAAGAGACCCAGTACTTC. Translated: CASSEAGGGQETQYF.

The J gene is TRBJ2-5, the V gene TRBV9; TRBD1 agrees at 7 bases. The CDR3 contains 15 residues. CDR1 and CDR2 from the germline V gene are SGDLS and YYNGEE. J was trimmed by 4 bases and V by 0 bases; bases with no gene match: 6. The CDR3 nucleotides read TGTGCCAGCAGCGTAGCGACAGGGCTGGGAGAGACCCAGTACTTC. It translates to CASSVATGLGETQYF.

The chain joins TRBV5-3 to TRBJ2-1; TRBD2 agrees at 15 bases. TRBV5-3 is an open reading frame, and its role is uncertain. The length of the CDR3 is 17 residues. V was pared by 4 bases and J by 8 bases, with 10 bases of the junction left unmatched. The CDR3 reads CARSPGTSGGPGDEQFF. CDR3 DNA sequence: TGTGCCAGAAGCCCCGGGACTAGCGGGGGGCCGGGGGATGAGCAGTTCTTC.

This CDR3 reads CASSRPGTSTGELFF. CDR3 nucleotides: TGCGCCAGCAGCCGACCGGGGACCTCCACCGGGGAGCTGTTTTTT. V and J are TRBV4-1 and TRBJ2-2; D assignment may be TRBD1 or TRBD2 (5 bases each). Germline values: CDR1 MGHRA, CDR2 YSYEKL. The CDR3 totals 15 residues. Trimming cost V 4 bases and J 4 bases, with 13 bases left between them.